Given below is one T cell receptor (beta chain) in context. The antigen is unknown. Indicated treatment: about 20 received Ad26.COV2.S at low or high dose, single or two shots; 5 received placebo; per-sample allocation not given. Samples analyzed were those drawn on day 63 after the first vaccine or placebo injection. V lost 6 bases to trimming and J lost 0 bases, with 12 bases between them. The CDR3 runs 15 residues. Germline CDR1 LNHDA, CDR2 SQIVND (reference sequence). This entry is derived from a study of Ad26.COV2.S vaccination and SARS-CoV-2 variants. Some clones are missing from TCRdb's copy, which holds only in-frame ones; the method was immunoSEQ multiplex PCR. The data show some 420,000 clones, approximately 88% seen once. Study observations and caveats: Assessments of TCR breadth and depth may have underestimated the total T cell responses.

The chain carries TRBV19 and TRBJ2-1; D call uncertain. This sample comprised peripheral blood, obtained in a trial of Ad26.COV2.S vaccine versus placebo. This receptor was identified in a person aged 18-60 years who received the Ad26.COV2.S COVID-19 vaccine or a placebo. The CDR3 DNA reads as TGTGCCAGTAGCTTGGGTCAAATCTCCTACAATGAGCAGTTCTTC. This codes for CASSLGQISYNEQFF.